Listed below are T cell receptor beta chains from one sample, sequenced in a study of blood T cell repertoires in COVID-19. The repertoire was sequenced with immunoSEQ multiplex PCR; TCRdb's copy has only in-frame clones and lacks some. The profile covers fewer than 250,000 clones, with around 81% appearing a single time and over 7% taken by the ten largest. Input material: PBMCs or T cells enriched from blood (not recorded which). All receptors derive from a woman aged 35 to 49 with acute COVID-19. Each CDR3 is given with its conserved first and last residue. The D gene is left open where the match is weak. Where a row states a size, it is once, few, many or the class of an expanded clone; other rows omit it.

TRBV28,TRBJ2-7,.,TRBD1,CASSPVARQGVYEQYF
TRBV6-2/TRBV6-3,TRBJ2-4,.,.,CASSYERSKAKNIQYF
TRBV4-1,TRBJ2-7,.,TRBD1,CASSQGQGGDEQYF
TRBV19,TRBJ2-1,.,TRBD2,CASSHTSGRADEQFF
TRBV7-2,TRBJ1-1,few,.,CASSRRRGGGTEAFF
TRBV9,TRBJ1-1,.,.,CASSVGRGTEAFF
TRBV27,TRBJ1-2,.,TRBD1,CASSLTGQGARGYTF
TRBV30,TRBJ1-6,.,TRBD1,CAWNLRQGSSPLHF
TRBV29-1,TRBJ1-1,.,TRBD1,CSVVGQGRFEAFF
TRBV10-1,TRBJ2-2,.,.,CASSRENTGELFF
TRBV2,TRBJ1-1,.,TRBD1,CASRTGYNTEAFF
TRBV5-4,TRBJ2-7,.,TRBD2,CASSSGGYYEQYF
TRBV5-6,TRBJ1-6,once,.,CASSLRGPGKPLHF
TRBV4-2,TRBJ2-7,.,.,CASSQEGGFGEQYF
TRBV6-2/TRBV6-3,TRBJ1-5,.,.,CASSYETGKGSNQPQHF
TRBV7-8,TRBJ1-3,once,.,CASSLSVAGLSGNTIYF
TRBV7-8,TRBJ1-5,once,TRBD1,CASRNGQGLNQPQHF
TRBV7-8,TRBJ1-1,.,TRBD1,CASSLGRGRIYTEAFF
TRBV5-1,TRBJ1-1,few,.,CASSPEGRGYTEAFF
TRBV28,TRBJ2-1,.,.,CASSLDQGSYNEQFF
TRBV5-1,TRBJ1-1,.,.,CASRLSLMGADTEAFF
TRBV7-9,TRBJ1-2,.,TRBD1,CASSLFVPETGRGYTF
TRBV4-1,TRBJ2-4,.,.,CASSQGTLAKNIQYF
TRBV12-5,TRBJ1-2,.,TRBD1,CASGFDRGLYGYTF
TRBV19,TRBJ2-3,.,.,CASRPSGTDTQYF
TRBV29-1,TRBJ1-5,.,.,CSVEVAGVNQPQHF
TRBV14,TRBJ2-3,.,TRBD1,CASSRKTGDSPDTQYF
TRBV28,TRBJ1-2,few,TRBD1,CASTIDRGNYGYTF
TRBV24-1,TRBJ2-1,.,TRBD1,CATSDLHRGPVEQFF